This TCR beta chain was documented in a study of Tregs in tolerant kidney transplant recipients. Study as a whole: The nonmyeloablative bone marrow transplants came from related graft donors, with transient mixed chimerism.

V lost 0 bases and J lost 5, with 10 bases in between. CDR1 is MNHEY, CDR2 SVGAGI, per germline. The CDR3 sequence is 14 residues long. Regulatory T cells were sorted from thawed PBMCs rested overnight at 37°C with 150 to 200 IU/ml IL-2. TCRdb's copy holds only in-frame clones and misses some; the assay was immunoSEQ multiplex PCR. This sample has roughly 80,000 clones; approximately 90% occur once, and the top ten carry approximately 0.37%. Sequences were derived from Tregs from blood, sampled before the transplant. The sequence was obtained from a human donor who received a combined kidney and bone marrow transplant. This chain links TRBV6-5 with TRBJ1-1; perhaps TRBD1 as D (6 bases). CDR3 in amino acids: CASSYSQGRTEAFF. In DNA form, the CDR3 reads TGTGCCAGCAGTTACTCACAGGGACGGACTGAAGCTTTCTTT.